Given below is one TCR beta chain in context. Its antigen has not been determined. Base quality data are lacking; no much larger clone is found one base away. These data are taken from a study of T cell repertoires in cytomegalovirus infection (dated by TCRdb to between 2017 and 2020). With respect to the entire study: Alongside well-studied HLA-B-restricted epitopes, the peptide stimulations were aimed at recently identified HLA-C-restricted CMV epitopes, whose presentation resists viral immunomodulation. Because public TCR beta signatures pointed to carriage of CMV infection together with the matching HLA type, the HLA type of each donor mattered for the analysis. Summary of the overall study and its limitations: The ex vivo response was dominated by HLA-C-restricted CMV-specific TCR beta clonotypes, which also provided the single most frequent clonotype in two of eight donors. Cumulative frequency of public TCR beta family members discriminated carriers of CMV infection plus the relevant HLA type in this cohort and an independent roughly 320-donor cohort.

The treatment or condition label on this specimen signifies: in vitro stimulation with specific CMV peptide epitopes to enrich CMV-specific T cells. Sequencing was performed on an Illumina HiSeq 1500. Using fastp at Q25 and MiXCR, TCRdb reprocessed the public reads and kept productive beta chains. Under each unique CDR3 protein, matching rows form one entry showing the most common genes and DNA. A total of 650,000 to 900,000 distinct CDR3 sequences appear in this sample, about 28% of them only once. Over 10% of the sample is held by the ten biggest clonotypes. V is clipped by 0 bases and J by 4 bases, and the sequence between their germline boundaries is 12 bases long. CDR3 length: 14 amino acids, cysteine to phenylalanine. Of the read, only the CDR3 DNA is kept; its 42 bases are in frame from base 1. The germline V gene sets CDR1 to SQVTM and CDR2 to ANQGSEA.

The chain joins TRBV29-1 to TRBJ1-1, with no confidently assigned D gene. The source material was cultured CD8+ T cells from PBMCs, sampled from culture after CMV antigen stimulation. This sequence originates from a human donor in good health (CMV status not recorded). Some clones in this sample may be carry-over from other donors' samples. CDR3 reads: CSVEDAAAGTEAFF. In nucleotide form, the sequence is TGCAGCGTTGAAGATGCGGCGGCCGGCACTGAAGCTTTCTTT.